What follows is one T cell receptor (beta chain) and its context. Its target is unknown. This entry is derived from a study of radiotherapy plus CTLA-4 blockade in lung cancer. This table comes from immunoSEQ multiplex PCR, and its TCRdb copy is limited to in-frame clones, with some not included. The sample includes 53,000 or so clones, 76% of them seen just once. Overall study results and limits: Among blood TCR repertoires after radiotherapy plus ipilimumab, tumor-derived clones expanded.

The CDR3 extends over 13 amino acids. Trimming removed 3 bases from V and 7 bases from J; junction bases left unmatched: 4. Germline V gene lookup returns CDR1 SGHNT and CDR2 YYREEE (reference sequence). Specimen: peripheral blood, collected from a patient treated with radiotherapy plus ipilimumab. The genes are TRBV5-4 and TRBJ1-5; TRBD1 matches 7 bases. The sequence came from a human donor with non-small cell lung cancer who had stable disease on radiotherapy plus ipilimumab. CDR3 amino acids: CASSSQGGQPQHF. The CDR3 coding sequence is TGTGCCAGCAGCTCCCAGGGGGGGCAGCCCCAGCATTTT.